Presented here are 24 T cell receptor beta chains from one specimen sequenced in a study of blood T cell repertoires in COVID-19. Clones were sequenced by immunoSEQ multiplex PCR, and TCRdb holds only the in-frame ones, with some missing. The sample holds some 100,000 clones, more than 70% seen once. Sequencing was done on a sample of peripheral blood. These TCRs come from a human donor in a cohort sampled during active COVID-19.

This chain links TRBV10-3 with TRBJ2-2; TRBD2 matches 9 bases. Trimming at V came to 8 bases and at J to 2 bases, leaving 3 bases not matched to a gene. The V gene's germline CDR1 is ENHRY and CDR2 SYGVKD. This CDR3 contains 14 residues. The CDR3 DNA is TGTGCCATCGGGGGGACTAGCAACACCGGGGAGCTGTTTTTT. The encoded protein is CAIGGTSNTGELFF.

This chain links TRBV6-6 with TRBJ2-6; 7 bases map to TRBD1. This CDR3 has 15 residues. The J segment lost 2 bases and the V segment lost 4 bases, leaving 2 bases of the junction unmatched. From germline, CDR1 is MNHNY and CDR2 SVGAGI (reference sequence). The CDR3 protein is CASSSQGAGANVLTF. The CDR3 region has the DNA TGTGCCAGCAGTTCGCAGGGGGCTGGGGCCAACGTCCTGACTTTC.

This clone was seen only once. V is TRBV5-1 and J is TRBJ2-1; 10 bases line up with TRBD1. The junction had 6 bases not matched to a gene; V was cut back by 3 bases and J by 6 bases. CDR1 is SGHRS and CDR2 is YFSETQ in the germline V gene. CDR3 length equals 15 residues. CDR3 DNA: TGCGCCAGCAGCTCCCGGACAGGGGGGGTCAATGAGCAGTTCTTC. Its protein is CASSSRTGGVNEQFF. The full variable domain, with the rest looked up from reference TRBV5-1 and TRBJ2-1, is KAGVTQTPRYLIKTRGQQVTLSCSPISGHRSVSWYQQTPGQGLQFLFEYFSETQRNKGNFPGRFSGRQFSNSRSEMNVSTLELGDSALYLCASSSRTGGVNEQFFGPGTRLTVL.

This clone was observed a single time. V usage is TRBV30 and J usage is TRBJ1-3, with D perhaps matching TRBD1 (6 bases). The length of the CDR3 is 15 residues. CDR1 GTSNPN and CDR2 SVGIG come from the germline V gene (reference sequence). Deletions cut 2 bases from V and 1 base from J, with 12 bases between. CDR3 sequence (DNA): TGTGCCTGGAGTTGGGACATCTTATCTGGAAACACCATATATTTT. Protein sequence: CAWSWDILSGNTIYF.

V gene TRBV27 combines with J gene TRBJ1-2, with 11 bases aligning to TRBD1. Germline V gene data show CDR1 as MNHEY and CDR2 as SMNVEV (reference sequence). The J segment lost 3 bases and the V segment lost 2 bases, leaving 2 bases of the junction unmatched. This CDR3 is built from 15 residues. In nucleotides, the CDR3 is TGTGCCAGCAGTTTAGGGACAGGGGGGGACTATGGCTACACCTTC. It specifies CASSLGTGGDYGYTF.

The rearrangement joins TRBV4-3 to TRBJ2-5; 7 nucleotides align to TRBD2. CDR1 and CDR2 from the germline V gene are LGHNA and YSLEER. Trimming removed 1 base from V and 0 bases from J; junction bases left unmatched: 8. The length of the CDR3 is 17 residues. CDR3 in amino acids: CASSQGPSGRYQETQYF. In nucleotides, the CDR3 is TGCGCCAGCAGCCAAGGTCCTAGCGGAAGATACCAAGAGACCCAGTACTTC.

CDR3 sequence (DNA): TGTGCCAGCAGCCCGAGGGGCTGGGTAGCGGGACCAGATACGCAGTATTTT. Translation: CASSPRGWVAGPDTQYF. The chain has TRBV14 and TRBJ2-3, with 8 bases fitting TRBD2. The CDR3 spans 17 residues. V gave up 4 bases and J gave up 4 bases; unmatched junction bases: 13. Per the germline V gene, CDR1 is SGHDN and CDR2 is FVKESK.

V usage is TRBV24-1 and J usage is TRBJ2-6, with 8 positions matching TRBD2. The germline CDR1 and CDR2 sequences are KGHDR and SFDVKD. Losses at the gene ends were 4 bases for V and 0 bases for J; bases not matched to a gene: 7. The CDR3 spans 18 residues. CDR3 in DNA: TGTGCCACCAGTGACGGCCGACGGGGGGGCTCTGGGGCCAACGTCCTGACTTTC. Translation: CATSDGRRGGSGANVLTF.

The chain is built from TRBV10-3 and TRBJ2-7; 7 bases agree with TRBD2. Trimming removed 4 bases from V and 1 base from J; junction bases left unmatched: 1. The germline gives CDR1 ENHRY, CDR2 SYGVKD. The CDR3 loop spans 13 amino acids. The chain's CDR3 is CAISGGGSYEQYF. The CDR3, as DNA: TGTGCCATCAGTGGGGGGGGTTCCTACGAGCAGTACTTC.

This rearrangement joins TRBV5-5 to TRBJ2-7, with 8 bases matching TRBD1. CDR1 and CDR2 (germline): SGHKS, YYEKEE (reference sequence). Germline trimming cut 4 bases from V and 4 bases from J; bases unmatched to any gene: 10. CDR3 length: 15 amino acids. CDR3 in amino acids: CASSTFAGQGYEQYF. The CDR3 DNA reads as TGTGCCAGCAGCACATTCGCTGGACAGGGTTACGAGCAGTACTTC.

This rearrangement joins TRBV12-3 or TRBV12-4 to TRBJ1-6; D remains ambiguous. This CDR3 has 13 amino acids. The V end was cut by 6 bases, the J end by 9 bases, with 12 bases between. As DNA, the CDR3 is TGTGCCAGCAGGAAATCCACAGCTTCACCCCTCCACTTT. It specifies CASRKSTASPLHF.

J is TRBJ1-6 and V is TRBV7-2; D is uncertain. CDR3 size: 16 residues. Between the trimmed V and J ends, which lost 5 bases and 0 bases, there was a span of 11 bases. CDR1 is SGHTA and CDR2 is FQGNSA in the germline V gene. CDR3 DNA sequence: TGTGCCAGCAGCACCGCCGGGAGCTCCTATAATTCACCCCTCCACTTT. This codes for CASSTAGSSYNSPLHF.

In this sample, this clone turned up once. The chain recombines TRBV7-9 with TRBJ2-1, with D possibly being TRBD2 (6 bases). Trimming took off 1 base at V and 3 bases at J, with 10 bases between the two ends. This CDR3 spans 15 amino acids. Germline CDR1 is SEHNR and CDR2 is FQNEAQ (reference sequence). The CDR3 protein is CASSLVAGGYNEQFF. The CDR3 nucleotides read TGTGCCAGCAGCTTAGTGGCCGGGGGCTACAATGAGCAGTTCTTC.

As DNA, the CDR3 is TGTGCCGCCGGGACAGGGAGCAATGAGCAGTTCTTC. This sequence encodes CAAGTGSNEQFF. The chain carries TRBV3-1 (or the pseudogene TRBV3-2) and TRBJ2-1; 9 positions match TRBD1. This CDR3 has 12 residues. The germline CDR1 and CDR2 sequences are LGHDT and YNNKEL (reference sequence). The V gene end was trimmed by 11 bases and the J gene end by 6 bases; junction bases not matched to a gene: 5.

The V call is TRBV29-1, the J call TRBJ2-1, with 7 bases aligning to TRBD2. Germline V gene lookup returns CDR1 SQVTM and CDR2 ANQGSEA. CDR3 length: 12 amino acids. The trim removed 6 bases at V and 9 bases at J, leaving 8 bases unmatched. CDR3 DNA sequence: TGCAGCGTCGTCGCGGGAGTAATTGAGCAGTTCTTC. It specifies CSVVAGVIEQFF.

The V and J genes are TRBV7-9 and TRBJ2-7; weak D call: TRBD2 (7 bases). The CDR3 is made up of 14 amino acids. Germline V gene lookup returns CDR1 SEHNR and CDR2 FQNEAQ (reference sequence). Trimming left V 2 bases short and J 5 bases short, with 13 bases between. CDR3 coding DNA: TGTGCCAGCAGCTTAAGGGGGGGAAGTGACGAGCAGTACTTC. This encodes CASSLRGGSDEQYF.

V gene TRBV19 combines with J gene TRBJ2-7; TRBD1 might be the D (6 bases). CDR3 length: 14 amino acids. CDR1 and CDR2 (germline): LNHDA, SQIVND (reference sequence). Trimming took 5 bases from V and 2 from J, leaving 13 bases between them. The CDR3 coding sequence is TGTGCCAGTAGTCACGGCAGGGGACCCTACGAGCAGTACTTC. This sequence encodes CASSHGRGPYEQYF.

The genes are TRBV9 and TRBJ1-2, with no clear D. This CDR3 has 13 residues. Germline CDR1 is SGDLS and CDR2 is YYNGEE. V lost 4 bases, J lost 4 bases, and 11 bases lay in between. The CDR3 here is CASSPFGSYGYTF. DNA of the CDR3: TGTGCCAGCAGCCCTTTCGGGAGCTATGGCTACACCTTC.

This clone was detected once. CDR3 region: CASSPYGTGNQPQHF. CDR3 DNA: TGTGCCAGCAGTCCCTACGGGACAGGTAATCAGCCCCAGCATTTT. This chain uses TRBV7-2 with TRBJ1-5; 8 bases match TRBD1. CDR1 is SGHTA, CDR2 FQGNSA, per germline. The CDR3 runs to 15 residues. The V segment lost 6 bases and the J segment 4 bases; nucleotides outside the gene matches: 8.

CDR3 amino acids: CASSQDVTLEQYF. CDR3 in DNA: TGCGCCAGCAGCCAAGATGTTACTCTCGAGCAGTACTTC. This chain links TRBV4-3 with TRBJ2-7, with unresolved D. The germline gives CDR1 LGHNA, CDR2 YSLEER. V lost 0 bases, J lost 6 bases, and 9 bases lay in between. The length of the CDR3 is 13 residues.

This clone was counted a single time. The V gene is TRBV12-5, the J gene TRBJ1-6, with D unresolved. This CDR3 spans 14 amino acids. The germline V gene has CDR1 LGHNT and CDR2 FRNRAP. V lost 4 bases, J lost 7 bases, and 11 bases lay in between. The CDR3 nucleotides read TGTGCTAGTGGTTACCACGAGTTCAATTCACCCCTCCACTTT. The encoded protein is CASGYHEFNSPLHF.

This chain uses TRBV7-9 with TRBJ2-1, with TRBD1 matching over 8 bases. CDR1 and CDR2 from the germline V gene are SEHNR and FQNEAQ (reference sequence). Trimming cost V 5 bases and J 5 bases; bases outside gene matches: 8. The CDR3 sequence is 15 residues long. CDR3 residues: CASSPRQGPNNEQFF. The CDR3 nucleotides read TGTGCCAGCAGCCCCCGACAGGGGCCGAACAATGAGCAGTTCTTC.

V usage is TRBV7-2 and J usage is TRBJ2-2, with a weak D call TRBD2 (7 bases). The CDR3 consists of 18 residues. From germline, CDR1 is SGHTA and CDR2 FQGNSA. With 2 bases removed from V and 5 bases from J, the gap between germline ends came to 21 bases. CDR3 residues: CASSLRGGSLGATGELFF. The CDR3 bases are TGTGCCAGCAGCTTACGCGGGGGTTCCTTGGGGGCTACCGGGGAGCTGTTTTTT.

J is TRBJ1-1 and V is TRBV18; 8 bases align to TRBD1. Unmatched junction bases numbered 8, after V lost 6 bases and J lost 5 bases. This CDR3 has 14 amino acids. Germline V CDR1 and CDR2: KGHSH, LQKENI. CDR3 protein: CASSPQGAGTEAFF. CDR3 bases: TGTGCCAGCTCTCCGCAGGGGGCAGGGACTGAAGCTTTCTTT.